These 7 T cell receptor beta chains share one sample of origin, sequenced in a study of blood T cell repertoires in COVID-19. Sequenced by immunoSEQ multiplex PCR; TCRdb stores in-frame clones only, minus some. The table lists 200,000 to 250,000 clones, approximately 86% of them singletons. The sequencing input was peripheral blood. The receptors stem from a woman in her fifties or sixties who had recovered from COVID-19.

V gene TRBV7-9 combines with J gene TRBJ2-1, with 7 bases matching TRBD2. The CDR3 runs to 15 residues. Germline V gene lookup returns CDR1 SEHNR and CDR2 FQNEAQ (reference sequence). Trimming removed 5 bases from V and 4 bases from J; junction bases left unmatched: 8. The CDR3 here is CASSARLAEYNEQFF. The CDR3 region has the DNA TGTGCCAGCAGCGCACGACTAGCTGAGTACAATGAGCAGTTCTTC.

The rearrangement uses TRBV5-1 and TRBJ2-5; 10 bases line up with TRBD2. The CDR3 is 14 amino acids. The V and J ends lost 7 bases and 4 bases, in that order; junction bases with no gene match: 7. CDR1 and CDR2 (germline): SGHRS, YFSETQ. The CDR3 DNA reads TGCGCCAGCTCACAGCGGGGGGGAGGAGAGACCCAGTACTTC. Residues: CASSQRGGGETQYF.

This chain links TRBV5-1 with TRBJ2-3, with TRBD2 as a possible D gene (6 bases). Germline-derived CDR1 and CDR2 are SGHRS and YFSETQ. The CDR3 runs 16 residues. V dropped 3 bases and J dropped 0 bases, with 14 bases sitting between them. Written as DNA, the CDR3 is TGCGCCAGCAGCTGGGCCGGGACTCCAAGCACAGATACGCAGTATTTT. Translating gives CASSWAGTPSTDTQYF. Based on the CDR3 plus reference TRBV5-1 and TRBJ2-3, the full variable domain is KAGVTQTPRYLIKTRGQQVTLSCSPISGHRSVSWYQQTPGQGLQFLFEYFSETQRNKGNFPGRFSGRQFSNSRSEMNVSTLELGDSALYLCASSWAGTPSTDTQYFGPGTRLTVL.

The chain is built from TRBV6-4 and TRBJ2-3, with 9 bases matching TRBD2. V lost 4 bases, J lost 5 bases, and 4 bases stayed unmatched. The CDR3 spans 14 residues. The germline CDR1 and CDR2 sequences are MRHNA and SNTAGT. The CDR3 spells CASSALAGLDTQYF. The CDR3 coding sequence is TGTGCCAGCAGTGCTCTAGCGGGGCTAGATACGCAGTATTTT.

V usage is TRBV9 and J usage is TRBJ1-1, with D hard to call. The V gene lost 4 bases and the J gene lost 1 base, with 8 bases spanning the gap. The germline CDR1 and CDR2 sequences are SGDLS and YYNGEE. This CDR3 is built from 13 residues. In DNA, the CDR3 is TGTGCCAGCAGCTTTAACACGAACACTGAAGCTTTCTTT. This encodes CASSFNTNTEAFF.

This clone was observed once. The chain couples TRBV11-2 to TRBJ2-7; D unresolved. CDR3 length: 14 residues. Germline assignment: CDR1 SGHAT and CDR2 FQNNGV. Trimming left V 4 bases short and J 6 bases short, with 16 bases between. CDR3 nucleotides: TGTGCCAGCAGCTCAACTCACTCCCAAATCGAGCAGTACTTC. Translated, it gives CASSSTHSQIEQYF.

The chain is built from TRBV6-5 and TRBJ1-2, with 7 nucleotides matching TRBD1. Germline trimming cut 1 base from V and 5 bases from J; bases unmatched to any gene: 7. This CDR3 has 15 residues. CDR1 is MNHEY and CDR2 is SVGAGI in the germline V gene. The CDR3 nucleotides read TGTGCCAGCAGTTACTTGACAGGGCGGCCGTATGGCTACACCTTC. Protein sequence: CASSYLTGRPYGYTF.